One and the same sample provided the 11 T cell receptor beta chains below, sequenced in a study of regulatory T cells in long-lasting Graves disease. With iRepertoire HTBI primers and Arm-PCR of CDR3 regions, TCR beta libraries were built. TCRdb independently ran MiXCR on the multiplex PCR reads; one entry per CDR3 protein. In the table there are about 440,000 distinct CDR3 sequences, about a sixth of which are singletons. The time point: newly diagnosed GD, antithyroid drugs for less than 3 months. The TCR library used RNA extracted from PBMCs. The same data also contributed to another study, on T cells in Graves' hyperthyroidism and ophthalmopathy.

The sequencing used peripheral blood mononuclear cells (PBMCs), collected at new diagnosis, from a patient treated with antithyroid drugs. The receptors stem from a woman aged 18-30 years with Graves disease.

This clonotype appeared many times. V usage is TRBV6-1 and J usage is TRBJ2-7, with a tentative D call TRBD2 (5 bases). Per germline, CDR1 MNHNS and CDR2 SASEGT. Between the trimmed V and J ends, which lost 6 bases and 6 bases, there was a span of 15 bases. The CDR3 has 13 amino acids. As DNA, the CDR3 is TGTGCCAGCAGCCCTGGGGTGAGCGGCGAGCAGTACTTC. Its translation is CASSPGVSGEQYF.

As for this clonotype: A much bigger clone sits one base away, suggesting this may be a read error. The chain employs TRBV11-3 and TRBJ2-4, with 12 positions matching TRBD2. Per the germline V gene, CDR1 is SGHNT and CDR2 is YENEEA. V gave up 5 bases and J gave up 13 bases; unmatched junction bases: 12. The CDR3 has 15 residues. This CDR3 is CASSTGLAGWNEQYF. The CDR3 coding sequence is TGTGCCAGCAGCACCGGACTAGCGGGATGGAATGAGCAGTACTTC.

The chain joins TRBV28 to TRBJ2-3; 10 bases align to TRBD2. The CDR3 consists of 15 residues. V was pared by 3 bases and J by 5 bases, with 5 bases of the junction left unmatched. Per germline, CDR1 MDHEN and CDR2 SYDVKM. The CDR3 nucleotides are TGTGCCAGCAGTTTCCCAGCGGGAGGGCTAGATACGCAGTATTTT. As protein: CASSFPAGGLDTQYF. The full variable domain, rest sourced from reference TRBV28 and TRBJ2-3, is DVKVTQSSRYLVKRTGEKVFLECVQDMDHENMFWYRQDPGLGLRLIYFSYDVKMKEKGDIPEGYSVSREKKERFSLILESASTNQTSMYLCASSFPAGGLDTQYFGPGTRLTVL.

The V gene is TRBV7-9, the J gene TRBJ2-1; 7 nucleotides align to TRBD2. Unmatched junction bases numbered 11, after V lost 6 bases and J lost 6 bases. The CDR3 contains 15 residues. Germline V gene sequence: CDR1 SEHNR, CDR2 FQNEAQ (reference sequence). CDR3 sequence (DNA): TGTGCCAGCAGTCACGTGAGTAGCGGGTTCAATGAGCAGTTCTTC. This codes for CASSHVSSGFNEQFF.

This sequence joins TRBV7-6 and TRBJ2-5; D is unclear. Trimming shortened V by 1 base and J by 4 bases, and 10 bases separated the two germline ends. The CDR3 length is 14 residues. In germline, CDR1 is SGHVS, CDR2 FNYEAQ. CDR3 coding DNA: TGTGCCAGCAGCTTAGTGTTGGGCGGAGAGACCCAGTACTTC. This codes for CASSLVLGGETQYF.

The chain links TRBV6-5 to TRBJ1-6, with no clear D. V was clipped by 4 bases and J by 6 bases, with 10 bases between them. This CDR3 is 14 amino acids long. Germline CDR1 is MNHEY and CDR2 is SVGAGI. The CDR3 coding sequence is TGTGCCAGCAGTTGGGCCCTCCTTAATTCACCCCTCCACTTT. As protein: CASSWALLNSPLHF.

This rearrangement joins TRBV20-1 to TRBJ2-1; TRBD2 is a possible D gene (5 bases). Germline V gives CDR1 DFQATT, CDR2 SNEGSKA (reference sequence). The CDR3 loop spans 13 amino acids. Trimming took off 6 bases at V and 6 bases at J, with 15 bases between the two ends. This chain's CDR3 is CSAGEPGFNEQFF. CDR3 bases: TGCAGTGCCGGGGAGCCGGGATTCAATGAGCAGTTCTTC.

The DNA of the CDR3 is TGTGCCAGCAGCGTAACAGGGGTGAGTTCACCCCTCCACTTT. Translation gives CASSVTGVSSPLHF. The chain uses TRBV9 and TRBJ1-6, with TRBD1 matching 7 bases. The J segment lost 9 bases and the V segment lost 1 base, leaving 4 bases of the junction unmatched. Germline loops: CDR1 SGDLS, CDR2 YYNGEE. This CDR3 has 14 residues.

This clonotype showed up many times. The rearrangement joins TRBV29-1 to TRBJ2-1, with 11 bases matching TRBD2. The CDR3 is made up of 14 amino acids. V lost 4 bases to trimming and J lost 3 bases; unmatched junction nucleotides: 2. Germline-derived CDR1 and CDR2 are SQVTM and ANQGSEA. The CDR3 spells CSVGGTSGYNEQFF. CDR3 nucleotides: TGCAGCGTTGGGGGGACTAGCGGCTACAATGAGCAGTTCTTC.

This clonotype was observed a handful of times. The rearrangement links TRBV20-1 to TRBJ2-7; TRBD2 aligns across 11 bases. V lost 6 bases to trimming and J lost 0 bases; unmatched junction nucleotides: 7. In germline, CDR1 is DFQATT, CDR2 SNEGSKA (reference sequence). This CDR3 has 15 amino acids. CDR3 DNA sequence: TGCAGTGCCCCTGCTAGCGGGAGGCTCTCCTACGAGCAGTACTTC. Residues: CSAPASGRLSYEQYF.

This clonotype was found a few times. V usage is TRBV7-9 and J usage is TRBJ2-1; D is uncertain. Germline values: CDR1 SEHNR, CDR2 FQNEAQ (reference sequence). Trimming took 8 bases from V and 5 from J, leaving 13 bases between them. CDR3 size: 13 residues. The CDR3 region is CASGDSSHNEQFF. Written as DNA, the CDR3 is TGTGCCAGCGGTGACTCAAGCCACAATGAGCAGTTCTTC.